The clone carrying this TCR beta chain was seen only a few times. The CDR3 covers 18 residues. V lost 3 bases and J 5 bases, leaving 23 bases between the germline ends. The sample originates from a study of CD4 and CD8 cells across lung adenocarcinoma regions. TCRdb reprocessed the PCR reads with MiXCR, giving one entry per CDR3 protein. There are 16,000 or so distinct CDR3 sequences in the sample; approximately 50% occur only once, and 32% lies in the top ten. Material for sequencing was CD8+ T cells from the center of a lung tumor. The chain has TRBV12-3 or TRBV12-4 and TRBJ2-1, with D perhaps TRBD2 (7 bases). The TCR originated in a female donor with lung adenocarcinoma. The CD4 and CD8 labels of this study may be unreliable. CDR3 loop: CASSLGWGGGGGDNEQFF. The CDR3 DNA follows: TGTGCCAGCAGTTTGGGGTGGGGGGGGGGGGGGGGCGACAATGAGCAGTTCTTC.